Listed below are T cell receptor beta chains from one sample, sequenced in a study of blood T cells in healthy people across ages. TCRdb re-called the 5' RACE reads through MiXCR, storing one row per CDR3 protein. The sample contains fewer than 700,000 distinct CDR3 sequences, over 40% of which appear only once. The sequencing sample was made of blood. All receptors come from a man older than 75 in good health. The CDR3 runs from the conserved cysteine through the conserved F or W. Fields, in order: J gene, V gene, D gene, clone size, CDR3 DNA, CDR3 protein. A D gene is named only where the DNA matches it firmly. The size field is filled for only some rows; it gives once, few, many or a size class.

TRBJ2-1 TRBV4-3 TRBD2 few TGCGCCAGCAGCCAAGATTTCCGGGAGGCCGGATACAATGAGCAGTTCTTC CASSQDFREAGYNEQFF
TRBJ2-7 TRBV6-5 - - TGTGCCAGCAGTTGGATAGGGGCCGAGCAGTACTTC CASSWIGAEQYF
TRBJ2-7 TRBV10-3 - - TGTGCCATCAGTGAGGAGGCAGGGGCCTACGAGCAGTACTTC CAISEEAGAYEQYF
TRBJ1-1 TRBV6-6 - - TGTGCCAGCAGTTACCGTGGGGGCCAGAACACTGAAGCTTTCTTT CASSYRGGQNTEAFF
TRBJ2-1 TRBV20-1 - - TGCAGTGCTAGGCCGGGGGGGTGGACAGGGGAGACTGGTGAGCAGTTCTTC CSARPGGWTGETGEQFF
TRBJ1-2 TRBV10-3 - few TGTGCCATCAGAGAGACATCTAACTATGGCTACACCTTC CAIRETSNYGYTF
TRBJ2-3 TRBV6-2/TRBV6-3 TRBD2 - TGTGCCAGTAGACTAGCGGGAGGTGTGGATACGCAGTATTTT CASRLAGGVDTQYF
TRBJ2-7 TRBV7-2 - few TGTGCCAGCAGCTTTCGGGATAGCATAGACGAGCAGTACTTC CASSFRDSIDEQYF
TRBJ1-2 TRBV29-1 TRBD1 - TGCATCGTTGAAGATTGGGCACAGGGGGCTATTACCGGCTACACCTTC CIVEDWAQGAITGYTF
TRBJ2-7 TRBV4-2 TRBD2 few TGTGCCAGCAGCCACGAAAAGGGAGCGGGAGGGTTCTACGAGCAGTACTTC CASSHEKGAGGFYEQYF
TRBJ2-1 TRBV20-1 - - TGCAGTGCTAGAGATCTGGGGGGATCCAGCTCCTACAATGAGCAGTTCTTC CSARDLGGSSSYNEQFF
TRBJ2-1 TRBV6-2/TRBV6-3 - - TGTGCCAGCAGTTACCCAGGGTTCGACGAGCAGTTCTTC CASSYPGFDEQFF
TRBJ2-3 TRBV5-1 TRBD2 few TGCGCCAGCAGCTTAACTAGCGGGGGGCCTCCAGATACGCAGTATTTT CASSLTSGGPPDTQYF
TRBJ1-5 TRBV28 - few TGTGCCAGCAGTTTATCGAGGGGAGGGAGCAATCAGCCCCAGCATTTT CASSLSRGGSNQPQHF
TRBJ1-2 TRBV30 TRBD1 - TGTGCCTGGAGAAACACAGGGGGCTCTGGCTACACCTTC CAWRNTGGSGYTF
TRBJ1-5 TRBV5-8 TRBD1 - TGTGCCAGCAGCTTCGGACAGGCCTATAGCAATCAGCCCCAGCATTTT CASSFGQAYSNQPQHF
TRBJ1-5 TRBV7-2 - few TGTGCCAGCAGCCCTCAACCCCCTGACCGTAGCAATCAGCCCCAGCATTTT CASSPQPPDRSNQPQHF
TRBJ2-3 TRBV30 - - TGTGCCTGGAGTGTTGGGCGCCGGAGGGGAGATACGCAGTATTTT CAWSVGRRRGDTQYF
TRBJ2-1 TRBV6-2/TRBV6-3 - - TGTGCCAGCAGTTACGGGGGGACAGATCGCAATGAGCAGTTCTTC CASSYGGTDRNEQFF
TRBJ2-7 TRBV3-1 TRBD1 - TGTGCCAGCAACCCGACAGGGGCGACCTACGAGCAGTACTTC CASNPTGATYEQYF
TRBJ2-1 TRBV7-2 TRBD2 - TGTGCCAGCAGCTTAGCTGGCGGGAGGGCCTATGAGCAGTTCTTC CASSLAGGRAYEQFF
TRBJ1-6 TRBV25-1 TRBD1 once TGTGCCAGCAGAGGGACAGGGAGGGATTCACCCCTCCACTTT CASRGTGRDSPLHF
TRBJ2-5 TRBV11-2 - few TGTGCCAGCAGCTTAGTTTTGGGGCAAGAGACCCAGTACTTC CASSLVLGQETQYF
TRBJ2-2 TRBV12-3/TRBV12-4 - - TGTGCCAGCAGTATCCCCCTCCGAAGGGATCACACCGGGGAGCTGTTTTTT CASSIPLRRDHTGELFF
TRBJ2-4 TRBV13 - - TGTGCCAGCAGCTCCCGGAGGGATGGAAACATTCAGTACTTC CASSSRRDGNIQYF